These 14 T cell receptor beta chains were sequenced from one sample in a study of chemoradiotherapy in HPV16-positive cancers. Sequenced by immunoSEQ multiplex PCR; TCRdb stores in-frame clones only, minus some. The sample contains approximately 50,000 clones, 90% of which appear only once. The input for sequencing was blood, taken from a patient who underwent chemoradiotherapy. The receptor set was obtained from a human donor with HPV-associated anogenital cancer.

This rearrangement joins TRBV6-5 to TRBJ1-3; a possible D gene is TRBD1 (6 bases). Germline CDR1 is MNHEY and CDR2 is SVGAGI. V dropped 4 bases and J dropped 4 bases, with 11 bases sitting between them. The CDR3 loop spans 14 amino acids. CDR3 region: CASSSGVLGNTIYF. The CDR3 DNA is TGTGCCAGCAGTTCAGGGGTCCTCGGAAACACCATATATTTT.

The chain is built from TRBV9 and TRBJ2-1, with D maybe TRBD2 (6 bases). V was trimmed by 3 bases and J by 4 bases, leaving 11 bases between them. The CDR3 has 14 amino acids. Per germline, CDR1 SGDLS and CDR2 YYNGEE. CDR3 in DNA: TGTGCCAGCAGCGCCTCTGGGGGGTACAATGAGCAGTTCTTC. Its protein is CASSASGGYNEQFF.

V gene TRBV30 combines with J gene TRBJ2-7, with 9 bases matching TRBD1. Germline V gives CDR1 GTSNPN, CDR2 SVGIG (reference sequence). This CDR3 region has 16 residues. V lost 3 bases, J lost 3 bases, and 12 bases stayed unmatched. For the CDR3, the DNA is TGTGCCTGGAGCGCACCCCCGGGACAGGGAGGCTACGAGCAGTACTTC. Protein sequence: CAWSAPPGQGGYEQYF.

This chain connects TRBV19 to TRBJ1-5, with 8 positions matching TRBD1. Trimming removed 6 bases from V and 3 bases from J; junction bases left unmatched: 7. This CDR3 contains 15 residues. The germline CDR1 and CDR2 sequences are LNHDA and SQIVND (reference sequence). CDR3 DNA: TGTGCCAGTAGAACGACAGGGGAGTCCAATCAGCCCCAGCATTTT. Amino acids: CASRTTGESNQPQHF.

This chain connects TRBV7-3 to TRBJ1-6; D unclear. V lost 5 bases to trimming and J lost 9 bases, with 11 bases between them. Germline lookup yields CDR1 SGHTA and CDR2 FQGTGA. The CDR3 has 13 amino acids. DNA for the CDR3: TGTGCCAGCAGCCCAGCGTCCGGTTCACCCCTCCACTTT. Amino acid sequence: CASSPASGSPLHF. Full variable domain (missing parts from reference TRBV7-3 and TRBJ1-6): GAGVSQTPSNKVTEKGKYVELRCDPISGHTALYWYRQSLGQGPEFLIYFQGTGAADDSGLPNDRFFAVRPEGSVSTLKIQRTERGDSAVYLCASSPASGSPLHFGNGTRLTVT.

This sequence joins TRBV19 and TRBJ1-1; TRBD1 aligns across 9 bases. Germline CDR1 and CDR2: LNHDA and SQIVND (reference sequence). The J segment lost 1 base and the V segment lost 4 bases, leaving 10 bases of the junction unmatched. This CDR3 spans 17 amino acids. The CDR3, as DNA: TGTGCCAGTAGTAGATCCCGGGACAGGGTATGGAACACTGAAGCTTTCTTT. It yields the protein CASSRSRDRVWNTEAFF.

The rearrangement joins TRBV6-5 to TRBJ2-7; 10 bases are a match to TRBD1. The V and J ends lost 2 bases and 11 bases, in that order; junction bases with no gene match: 12. The germline V gene encodes CDR1 MNHEY and CDR2 SVGAGI. CDR3 length: 15 amino acids. CDR3 nucleotides: TGTGCCAGCAGTTACGCGAGGGACAGGGGCCCGAGGGAGTACTTC. Protein: CASSYARDRGPREYF.

The chain carries TRBV21-1 and TRBJ1-1. TRBV21-1 is an annotated pseudogene. This CDR3 contains 11 residues. CDR3 region: CASPQGTEAFF. The DNA for the CDR3 is TGTGCCAGTCCGCAAGGCACTGAAGCTTTCTTT.

CDR3: CASSKDRDGYGYTF. The CDR3 bases are TGTGCCAGCAGCAAAGACAGGGACGGCTATGGCTACACCTTC. The V and J genes are TRBV7-6 and TRBJ1-2, with 7 bases lining up with TRBD1. The CDR3 has 14 residues. Trimming cost V 5 bases and J 4 bases; bases outside gene matches: 7. The germline CDR1 and CDR2 sequences are SGHVS and FNYEAQ. The complete variable domain, with remaining parts taken from reference TRBV7-6 and TRBJ1-2, reads GAGVSQSPRYKVTKRGQDVALRCDPISGHVSLYWYRQALGQGPEFLTYFNYEAQQDKSGLPNDRFSAERPEGSISTLTIQRTEQRDSAMYRCASSKDRDGYGYTFGSGTRLTVV.

The chain carries TRBV19 and TRBJ1-2, with TRBD1 matching 10 bases. Germline V CDR1 and CDR2: LNHDA, SQIVND (reference sequence). This CDR3 region has 16 residues. Unmatched junction bases numbered 6, after V lost 5 bases and J lost 0 bases. The CDR3 DNA reads as TGTGCCAGTAGTGTGACAGGGGGCCCGGCTAACTATGGCTACACCTTC. This codes for CASSVTGGPANYGYTF.

This chain links TRBV7-8 with TRBJ2-2; D gene uncertain. V was pared by 1 base and J by 4 bases, with 10 bases between. Germline V lookup: CDR1 SGHVS, CDR2 FQNEAQ. CDR3 size: 15 residues. CDR3 sequence: CASSLVPGSTGELFF. CDR3 bases: TGTGCCAGCAGCTTAGTACCAGGTTCCACCGGGGAGCTGTTTTTT.

The chain carries TRBV19 and TRBJ1-6, with unresolved D. Germline values: CDR1 LNHDA, CDR2 SQIVND (reference sequence). Trimming shortened V by 7 bases and J by 7 bases, and 11 bases separated the two germline ends. The CDR3 consists of 13 residues. CDR3 residues: CASTWTENSPLHF. Written as DNA, the CDR3 is TGTGCCAGTACTTGGACGGAGAATTCACCCCTCCACTTT.

The chain uses TRBV29-1 and TRBJ1-1; TRBD1 might be the D (5 bases). This CDR3 is built from 14 residues. The V gene's germline CDR1 is SQVTM and CDR2 ANQGSEA. V was pared by 7 bases and J by 1 base, with 16 bases between. The chain's CDR3 is CSGERGTPNTEAFF. Here the CDR3 DNA reads TGCAGCGGGGAGAGAGGGACCCCGAACACTGAAGCTTTCTTT.

The chain carries TRBV9 and TRBJ1-1, with 9 bases identical to TRBD1. This CDR3 has 16 amino acids. Germline CDR1 and CDR2: SGDLS and YYNGEE. With V trimmed by 3 bases and J by 5 bases, 11 bases remained unmatched. CDR3 sequence reads: CASSAGIGQGKTEAFF. Written as DNA, the CDR3 is TGTGCCAGCAGCGCCGGGATAGGACAGGGGAAAACTGAAGCTTTCTTT.